This T cell receptor beta chain is drawn from a study of T cell repertoires in cytomegalovirus infection. Germline values: CDR1 LGHDT, CDR2 YNNKEL (reference sequence). V shed 0 bases and J shed 9 bases, with 8 bases lying between them. The CDR3 loop spans 13 amino acids. From the reads, TCRdb called clonotypes with MiXCR, one entry per CDR3 protein. The table includes 250,000 to 300,000 distinct CDR3 sequences, about 20% detected once. To note about this clonotype: Its antigen is not known.

The clonotype originates from a human donor in good health (CMV status not recorded). Some clones in this sample may be carry-over from other donors' samples. This material consisted of cultured PBMCs, taken from culture after CMV antigen stimulation. This sequence joins TRBV3-1 and TRBJ1-4; D ambiguous. The CDR3 coding sequence is TGTGCCAGCAGCCAAGAGGAACGGCAAAAACTGTTTTTT. This sequence encodes CASSQEERQKLFF.